The text below deals with one T cell receptor (beta chain). In its sample, this clone was seen many times. Its antigen is not yet known. One base away there is no much larger clone; base qualities are not given. Each collaborating institution followed its own protocols to collect whole blood in K2EDTA tubes. For TCRbeta analysis, collaborator samples were shipped as frozen whole blood, as isolated PBMCs, or as DNA extracted from either sample type. TCRbeta CDR3 regions were amplified from genomic DNA using the immunoSEQ Assay, a bias-controlled multiplex PCR. The authors' pipeline ran thus. The number of nucleated cells in each sample was estimated by amplification of reference gene primers within the assay. To quantify the absolute abundance of each unique TCRbeta CDR3 rearrangement, sequence reads were collapsed and filtered. For each sample, productive Simpson clonality was calculated by taking the square root of Simpson's diversity index across productive rearrangements. In TCRdb, the immuneACCESS table is reduced to in-frame sequences with V and J assigned. These tables do not hold every clone; where another copy was compared, an unresolved V gene accounts for under half, and the others remain unexplained. The V and J calls and the clone size are those of that table, but D and trimming were determined from the DNA. Within this sample are some 100,000 clones, with around nine tenths of them counted one time only. The biggest ten clones account for 10% of the sample.

The source of the sample is a study of blood T cell repertoires in COVID-19 (dated by TCRdb to 2018 to 2020). As for the study more broadly: The collaborator samples originated in the United States, Italy and Spain and spanned the acute and convalescent phases of COVID-19. The repertoires were released in a freely available public database intended as a resource for research on the immune response to SARS-CoV-2. HLA class I and class II types, where available, came from metadata supplied by the sample provider rather than from assay-based typing. Deeply sampled blood TCRbeta repertoires from subjects exposed to, actively infected with, or recovered from COVID-19 were included in the dataset. The samples were drawn from the first 160 participants of the ongoing ImmuneRACE study and from over a thousand subjects provided by 6 global collaborators. The material from the prospective study consisted of cDNA or gDNA derived from T cells, B-cell-depleted T cells, or PBMCs. A de-identified subject ID, COVID-19 status, age in years and sex were almost always included in the sample metadata. Beyond this particular receptor, the publication reports: How much clinical and demographic metadata was included differed by source and by participant, and the metadata was provided uncurated.

The material sequenced was peripheral blood. This receptor was identified in a man aged 50 to 60 with acute or convalescent COVID-19.

The CDR3 reads as follows: CASSFTGDQPQHF. The nucleotide sequence reads TGTGCCAGCAGTTTCACAGGGGATCAGCCCCAGCATTTT. The chain is encoded by TRBV28 joined to TRBJ1-5; 7 of the junction bases match TRBD1. V and J are trimmed by 3 bases and 5 bases, and the gene matches miss 1 base of the junction. Per the germline V gene, MDHEN is the CDR1 and SYDVKM is the CDR2. The CDR3, from cysteine to phenylalanine, totals 13 residues. This entry keeps only the CDR3 DNA: 39 bases, framed from base 1.